These 31 T cell receptor beta chains came from one sample sequenced in a study of OX40 agonist ivuxolimab in advanced cancers. Libraries were prepared by immunoSEQ multiplex PCR; TCRdb keeps only in-frame clonotypes and omits some of them. The table includes roughly 80,000 clones, 84% detected once. Sequences were derived from CD4+ or CD8+ T cells sorted from blood, sampled in a trial of the OX40 agonist ivuxolimab. The receptors come from an adult with an advanced solid tumor such as melanoma, head and neck, liver or kidney cancer.

This chain connects TRBV19 to TRBJ2-2; TRBD2 aligns across 7 bases. Germline V gene lookup returns CDR1 LNHDA and CDR2 SQIVND (reference sequence). After removal of 6 bases from V and 2 bases from J, the junction contained 9 bases not matched to a gene. The CDR3 has 16 residues. CDR3 coding DNA: TGTGCCAGTAGCCCCCAAGCGGGACTCAACACCGGGGAGCTGTTTTTT. It is translated as CASSPQAGLNTGELFF.

This clone was seen more than once but under ten times. The chain recombines TRBV4-2 with TRBJ1-2, with TRBD1 matching over 8 bases. CDR3 size: 15 residues. V lost 3 bases, J lost 3 bases, and 6 bases stayed unmatched. In germline, CDR1 is LGHNA, CDR2 YNFKEQ. CDR3 coding DNA: TGTGCCAGCAGCCACACGGGACAGGATGACTATGGCTACACCTTC. Translated: CASSHTGQDDYGYTF.

The chain recombines TRBV5-4 with TRBJ2-3; TRBD1 might be the D (5 bases). The CDR3 has 14 residues. Germline assignment: CDR1 SGHNT and CDR2 YYREEE (reference sequence). V was trimmed by 4 bases and J by 0 bases, leaving 9 bases between them. The CDR3 DNA follows: TGTGCCAGCAGCACTGACAGCAGCACAGATACGCAGTATTTT. Its translation is CASSTDSSTDTQYF.

This chain links TRBV18 with TRBJ2-5; a weak D match, TRBD1 (5 bases). The V end was cut by 5 bases, the J end by 6 bases, with 13 bases between. Germline CDR1 and CDR2: KGHSH and LQKENI. This CDR3 has 13 residues. Here the CDR3 reads CASSDQGRQTQYF. In DNA, the CDR3 is TGTGCCAGCTCAGATCAGGGCCGGCAGACCCAGTACTTC. The full variable domain, in which reference TRBV18 and TRBJ2-5 provide the parts outside the CDR3, is NAGVMQNPRHLVRRRGQEARLRCSPMKGHSHVYWYRQLPEEGLKFMVYLQKENIIDESGMPKERFSAEFPKEGPSILRIQQVVRGDSAAYFCASSDQGRQTQYFGPGTRLLVL.

The CDR3 nucleotides are TGTGCCAGCGAGAGGACAGGGGTGAACACTGAAGCTTTCTTT. Its translation is CASERTGVNTEAFF. The V and J genes are TRBV2 and TRBJ1-1; 9 bases are a match to TRBD1. There are 14 residues in the CDR3. CDR1 and CDR2 (germline): SNHLY, FYNNEI. Trimming at V came to 8 bases and at J to 0 bases, leaving 4 bases not matched to a gene. Together with reference TRBV2 and TRBJ1-1, the CDR3 gives the full variable domain: EPEVTQTPSHQVTQMGQEVILRCVPISNHLYFYWYRQILGQKVEFLVSFYNNEISEKSEIFDDQFSVERPDGSNFTLKIRSTKLEDSAMYFCASERTGVNTEAFFGQGTRLTVV.

This chain joins TRBV10-3 and TRBJ2-1; D is possibly TRBD1 (5 bases). V lost 4 bases, J lost 4 bases, and 11 bases lay in between. This CDR3 is built from 14 residues. Germline V CDR1 and CDR2: ENHRY, SYGVKD. The chain's CDR3 is CAISGAGKYNEQFF. For the CDR3, the DNA is TGTGCCATCAGTGGGGCAGGGAAATACAATGAGCAGTTCTTC.

The chain carries TRBV4-1 and TRBJ2-7; 7 positions agree with TRBD1. CDR3 size: 14 residues. After removal of 1 base from V and 2 bases from J, the junction contained 2 bases not matched to a gene. Germline V gives CDR1 MGHRA, CDR2 YSYEKL. The CDR3 loop is CASSQGQGTYEQYF. The CDR3 region has the DNA TGCGCCAGCAGCCAAGGACAGGGCACCTACGAGCAGTACTTC.

This chain joins TRBV6-5 and TRBJ1-1; 7 nucleotides agree with TRBD1. CDR1 MNHEY and CDR2 SVGAGI come from the germline V gene. This CDR3 is 15 amino acids long. The junction had 3 bases not matched to a gene; V was cut back by 2 bases and J by 0 bases. CDR3 sequence (DNA): TGTGCCAGCAGTTACGAAGGGGGCTTGAACACTGAAGCTTTCTTT. It yields the protein CASSYEGGLNTEAFF.

The gene calls are TRBV29-1 and TRBJ1-2; TRBD1 matches 7 bases. Germline-derived CDR1 and CDR2 are SQVTM and ANQGSEA. This CDR3 region has 12 residues. V was clipped by 0 bases and J by 7 bases; unmatched bases: 2. The CDR3 DNA is TGCAGCGTTGAAGACAGGGGGGGTGGCTACACCTTC. Amino acids: CSVEDRGGGYTF.

The rearrangement links TRBV7-9 to TRBJ2-1; D is uncertain. CDR3 length: 12 residues. Germline V gives CDR1 SEHNR, CDR2 FQNEAQ (reference sequence). The V end lost 8 bases, the J end lost 5 bases, and 10 bases lay between the germline ends. The CDR3 here is CASPGRHNEQFF. Here the CDR3 DNA reads TGTGCCAGCCCGGGCAGACACAATGAGCAGTTCTTC.

The rearrangement joins TRBV5-1 to TRBJ2-1; D call uncertain. The CDR3 has 16 residues. V lost 0 bases to trimming and J lost 0 bases, with 10 bases between them. Looked up from germline, CDR1 is SGHRS and CDR2 is YFSETQ. CDR3 sequence reads: CASSLAVASSYNEQFF. DNA of the CDR3: TGCGCCAGCAGCTTGGCGGTTGCCAGCTCCTACAATGAGCAGTTCTTC.

The rearrangement links TRBV5-4 to TRBJ2-5; tentative D call: TRBD2 (6 bases). The CDR3 runs 14 residues. V was shortened by 0 bases and J by 5 bases, with 11 bases between the two germline ends. The germline gives CDR1 SGHNT, CDR2 YYREEE (reference sequence). The CDR3 DNA reads as TGTGCCAGCAGCTTGGCCGGGGGAGGTGAGACCCAGTACTTC. Its protein is CASSLAGGGETQYF.

This rearrangement joins TRBV6-6 to TRBJ2-2; weak D call: TRBD1 (6 bases). The V gene's germline CDR1 is MNHNY and CDR2 SVGAGI (reference sequence). The CDR3 sequence is 16 residues long. Trimming cost V 4 bases and J 7 bases, with 19 bases left between them. The CDR3 coding sequence is TGTGCCAGCAGTTCGGCAACAGGGTTCGAAAGCGGGGAGCTGTTTTTT. Translated: CASSSATGFESGELFF.

The V call is TRBV30, the J call TRBJ2-3; possible D gene TRBD2, 6 bases. The CDR3 totals 12 residues. CDR1 GTSNPN and CDR2 SVGIG come from the germline V gene (reference sequence). The V and J ends lost 4 bases and 14 bases respectively, with 19 bases between them. The CDR3 loop reads CAWTPGLGRLYF. The CDR3 DNA reads as TGTGCCTGGACCCCGGGACTTGGGAGGTTGTATTTT. The whole variable domain, remainder taken from reference TRBV30 and TRBJ2-3, is SQTIHQWPATLVQPVGSPLSLECTVEGTSNPNLYWYRQAAGRGLQLLFYSVGIGQISSEVPQNLSASRPQDRQFILSSKKLLLSDSGFYLCAWTPGLGRLYFGPGTRLTVL.

The V and J genes are TRBV29-1 and TRBJ1-2; D is unclear. The germline V gene encodes CDR1 SQVTM and CDR2 ANQGSEA. The ends were cut back, 0 bases at V and 5 bases at J, with 13 bases in the middle. There are 14 residues in the CDR3. DNA of the CDR3: TGCAGCGTTGAAGACGAGGAGACACAGTATGGCTACACCTTC. Its protein is CSVEDEETQYGYTF.

CDR3 loop: CASSAGTNVYGYTF. CDR3 sequence (DNA): TGTGCCAGCAGCGCTGGGACTAATGTCTATGGCTACACCTTC. The V and J genes are TRBV9 and TRBJ1-2, with TRBD1 as a possible D gene (5 bases). CDR3 length: 14 residues. The germline gives CDR1 SGDLS, CDR2 YYNGEE. V lost 3 bases and J 4 bases, leaving 13 bases between the germline ends.

This clone was recorded once. The genes are TRBV5-6 and TRBJ2-3; no definite D call. The CDR3 is 14 residues long. The germline CDR1 and CDR2 sequences are SGHDT and YYEEEE. V was trimmed by 4 bases and J by 1 base, leaving 10 bases between them. The CDR3 DNA follows: TGTGCCAGCAGCACGGACGGGCGCACAGATACGCAGTATTTT. Its translation: CASSTDGRTDTQYF. Filled out from reference TRBV5-6 and TRBJ2-3, the complete variable domain reads DAGVTQSPTHLIKTRGQQVTLRCSPKSGHDTVSWYQQALGQGPQFIFQYYEEEERQRGNFPDRFSGHQFPNYSSELNVNALLLGDSALYLCASSTDGRTDTQYFGPGTRLTVL.

J is TRBJ2-5 and V is TRBV11-2, with no clear D. The end of the DNA aligns better with TRBJ2-7, so the J call may be wrong. CDR3 length equals 14 residues. The V gene's germline CDR1 is SGHAT and CDR2 FQNNGV. Here the CDR3 DNA reads TGTGCCAGCAGCATTGACCCGGCCTCCTACGAGCAGTACTTC. It encodes CASSIDPASYEQYF.

This chain connects TRBV28 to TRBJ1-2; tentatively, D is TRBD1 (5 bases). Germline CDR1 reads MDHEN; CDR2 reads SYDVKM. CDR3 length equals 14 residues. Trimming left V 0 bases short and J 3 bases short, with 8 bases between. The CDR3 DNA reads TGTGCCAGCAGTTTATGGGTAGGGGACTATGGCTACACCTTC. It specifies CASSLWVGDYGYTF.

This chain joins TRBV19 and TRBJ2-3; 7 bases agree with TRBD1. Germline CDR1 and CDR2: LNHDA and SQIVND (reference sequence). V dropped 6 bases and J dropped 0; count of bases not matched to a gene: 6. The CDR3 sequence is 15 residues long. The chain's CDR3 is CASSTMGQSTDTQYF. The DNA for the CDR3 is TGTGCCAGTAGCACTATGGGACAGAGCACAGATACGCAGTATTTT.

The rearrangement uses TRBV7-9 and TRBJ2-1; 12 bases are a match to TRBD1. Trimming removed 4 bases from V and 9 bases from J; junction bases left unmatched: 13. CDR3 length: 17 residues. Germline V gene sequence: CDR1 SEHNR, CDR2 FQNEAQ (reference sequence). The CDR3 protein is CASSSLSAGTGGGEQFF. The CDR3 DNA reads as TGTGCCAGCAGCTCCCTCTCTGCCGGGACAGGGGGCGGTGAGCAGTTCTTC.

This clone is medium-sized by share. CDR3 in amino acids: CAISADRGQDGYTF. For the CDR3, the DNA is TGTGCCATCAGTGCGGACAGGGGGCAGGATGGCTACACCTTC. The J gene is TRBJ1-2, the V gene TRBV10-3, with 11 nucleotides matching TRBD1. V shed 4 bases, J shed 6 bases, and the junction held 4 bases outside the gene matches. From germline, CDR1 is ENHRY and CDR2 SYGVKD. The CDR3 has 14 amino acids.

The chain combines TRBV10-2 with TRBJ1-3; 7 positions agree with TRBD1. This CDR3 is 19 amino acids long. Per the germline V gene, CDR1 is WSHSY and CDR2 is SAAADI. J was trimmed by 0 bases and V by 2 bases; bases with no gene match: 13. CDR3 region: CASSEPFVETGISGNTIYF. The CDR3 DNA reads as TGCGCCAGCAGTGAGCCCTTCGTGGAGACAGGGATCTCTGGAAACACCATATATTTT.

This chain links TRBV11-3 with TRBJ2-5; D possibly corresponds to TRBD2 (6 bases). Germline V gene sequence: CDR1 SGHNT, CDR2 YENEEA. Trimming removed 1 base from V and 2 bases from J, with 11 bases in between. This CDR3 has 15 amino acids. The DNA for the CDR3 is TGTGCCAGCAGCTTAGGGGGGGAGGATCAAGAGACCCAGTACTTC. This encodes CASSLGGEDQETQYF.

The rearrangement uses TRBV5-1 and TRBJ2-7, with 8 bases lining up with TRBD1. J was trimmed by 3 bases and V by 2 bases; bases with no gene match: 4. The germline V gene encodes CDR1 SGHRS and CDR2 YFSETQ. The CDR3 extends over 14 amino acids. The CDR3 nucleotides are TGCGCCAGCAGCTTTAAGACAGGGGACTACGAGCAGTACTTC. It specifies CASSFKTGDYEQYF.

The CDR3 sequence is CASSLTPGGGTATASGNTIYF. In DNA form, the CDR3 reads TGTGCCAGCAGCCTCACCCCGGGAGGAGGAACAGCAACAGCCTCTGGAAACACCATATATTTT. V and J are TRBV4-2 and TRBJ1-3; D not certain. The CDR3 covers 21 residues. Germline CDR1 reads LGHNA; CDR2 reads YNFKEQ. V was cut by 4 bases and J by 0 bases, with 28 bases left in between.

The chain has TRBV6-1 and TRBJ2-1; D possibly matches TRBD1 or TRBD2 (5 bases each). CDR1 is MNHNS and CDR2 is SASEGT in the germline V gene. CDR3 length: 14 residues. Trimming stripped 6 bases from V and 13 bases from J, with 22 bases between. The CDR3 spells CASRSPAGTPLQFF. CDR3 coding DNA: TGTGCCAGCAGGTCTCCTGCCGGGACCCCACTTCAGTTCTTC.

This chain links TRBV2 with TRBJ1-4, with 7 bases fitting TRBD1. The CDR3 sequence is 14 residues long. With 7 bases clipped from V and 3 bases from J, the junction kept 5 bases outside the gene matches. Germline CDR1 and CDR2: SNHLY and FYNNEI. CDR3 sequence: CASIGGTANEKLFF. The CDR3 bases are TGTGCCAGCATAGGCGGGACAGCTAATGAAAAACTGTTTTTT. Supplemented by reference TRBV2 and TRBJ1-4, the full variable domain reads EPEVTQTPSHQVTQMGQEVILRCVPISNHLYFYWYRQILGQKVEFLVSFYNNEISEKSEIFDDQFSVERPDGSNFTLKIRSTKLEDSAMYFCASIGGTANEKLFFGSGTQLSVL.

The chain links TRBV5-1 to TRBJ1-1; D remains ambiguous. The CDR3 extends over 13 amino acids. CDR1 and CDR2 (germline): SGHRS, YFSETQ. The germline V and J ends were trimmed by 0 bases and 4 bases, with 7 bases remaining between them. DNA for the CDR3: TGCGCCAGCAGCTTGGATTCGTCCACTGAAGCTTTCTTT. It encodes CASSLDSSTEAFF.

V gene TRBV7-8 combines with J gene TRBJ2-5; D is ambiguous. Between the trimmed V and J ends, which lost 4 bases and 5 bases, there was a span of 8 bases. Germline-derived CDR1 and CDR2 are SGHVS and FQNEAQ. This CDR3 has 12 residues. CDR3 amino acids: CASSWQWETQYF. The DNA for the CDR3 is TGTGCCAGCAGCTGGCAGTGGGAGACCCAGTACTTC.

In DNA, the CDR3 is TGTGCCAGCAGTTCCTACAGGGATTCCACTGAAGCTTTCTTT. Amino acid sequence: CASSSYRDSTEAFF. The gene calls are TRBV27 and TRBJ1-1, with D perhaps matching TRBD1 (6 bases). The V gene lost 4 bases and the J gene lost 4 bases, with 13 bases spanning the gap. This CDR3 has 14 amino acids. Per germline, CDR1 MNHEY and CDR2 SMNVEV (reference sequence).